This TCR beta chain is from a study of blood T cell repertoires in COVID-19. Whole-study context: COVID-19 samples from acute and convalescent phases originated in the United States, Italy and Spain. PBMCs, B-cell-depleted T cells, or T cells were the source of the cDNA or gDNA that made up the material.

The repertoire was sequenced with immunoSEQ multiplex PCR; TCRdb's copy has only in-frame clones and lacks some. The sample has fewer than 200,000 clones; more than 65% are singletons. Cohort placement rested on clinical history that participants reported themselves. This CDR3 has 14 amino acids. Germline trimming cut 4 bases from V and 4 bases from J; bases unmatched to any gene: 3. Germline CDR1 and CDR2: MNHNY and SVGAGI (reference sequence). The receptor was isolated from a man aged 45-60 years who had recovered from COVID-19. The sample consisted of PBMCs or T cells enriched from blood (not recorded which). The V call is TRBV6-6, the J call TRBJ2-7, with 11 bases lining up with TRBD2. Here the CDR3 DNA reads TGTGCCAGCAGTTGGACTAGCGGGTCTTACGAGCAGTACTTC. This codes for CASSWTSGSYEQYF.